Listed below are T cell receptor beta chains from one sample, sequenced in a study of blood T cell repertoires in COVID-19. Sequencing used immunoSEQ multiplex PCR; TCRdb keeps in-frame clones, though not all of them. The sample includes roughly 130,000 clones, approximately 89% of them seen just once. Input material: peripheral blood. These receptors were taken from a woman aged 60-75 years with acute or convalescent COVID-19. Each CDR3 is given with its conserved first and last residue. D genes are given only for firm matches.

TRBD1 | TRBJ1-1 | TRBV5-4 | CASSSSGGGDTEAFF
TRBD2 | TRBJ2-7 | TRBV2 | CAISAGGYEQYF
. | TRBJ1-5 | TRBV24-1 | CATSDQDQPQHF
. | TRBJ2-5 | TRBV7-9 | CASSLQAGGRQETQYF
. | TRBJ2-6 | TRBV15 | CATSRGDGGPGANVLTF
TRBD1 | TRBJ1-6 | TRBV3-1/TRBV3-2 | CASQNRGQSPLHF
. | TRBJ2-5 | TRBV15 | CATSRDGSAGPETQYF
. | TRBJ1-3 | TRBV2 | CASRQALSGNTIYF
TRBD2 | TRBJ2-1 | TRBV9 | CASSVGTSFDEQFF
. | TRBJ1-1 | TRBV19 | CASSRAGFDTEAFF
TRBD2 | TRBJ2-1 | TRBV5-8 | CASRVTGTSGNNEQFF
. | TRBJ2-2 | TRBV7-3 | CASSLFTGTGELFF
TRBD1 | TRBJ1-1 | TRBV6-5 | CASSYPRTTGGTEAFF
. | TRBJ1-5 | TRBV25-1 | CASSNPGEGQPQHF
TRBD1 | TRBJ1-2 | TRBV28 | CASSPRQGGSYGYTF
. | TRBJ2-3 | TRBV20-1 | CSASVLVGTDTQYF
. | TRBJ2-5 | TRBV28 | CASRVGGSRGQYF
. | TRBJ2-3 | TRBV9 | CASSPTIHPTDTQYF
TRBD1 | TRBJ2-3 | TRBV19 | CASSTSGGSRFTDTQYF
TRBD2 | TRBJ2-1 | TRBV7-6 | CASSLAHDSGFYNEQFF
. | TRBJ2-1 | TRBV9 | CASSVLEKPYNEQFF
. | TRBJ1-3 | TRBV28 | CASSSPGNTIYF
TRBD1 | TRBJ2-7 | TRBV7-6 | CASSLATGYEQYF
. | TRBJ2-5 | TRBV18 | CASSPVLGGETQYF
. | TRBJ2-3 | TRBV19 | CASSNAPKLHTDTQYF
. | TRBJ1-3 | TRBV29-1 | CSVTQGSGNTIYF
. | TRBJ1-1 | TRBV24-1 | CATSDATALRSEAFF
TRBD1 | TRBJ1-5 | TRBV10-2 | CASSPGQGASNQPQHF
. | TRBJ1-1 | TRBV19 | CASASGGWGTEAFF
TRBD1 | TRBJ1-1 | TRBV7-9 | CASSLGQGDTEAFF
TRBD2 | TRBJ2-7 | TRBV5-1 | CASRGTSGTYEQYF
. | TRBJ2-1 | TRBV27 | CASSWGWGSYNEQFF
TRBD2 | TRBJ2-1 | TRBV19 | CASIKRHLAGGGYNEQFF
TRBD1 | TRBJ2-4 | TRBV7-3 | CASSDATGGVGIQYF
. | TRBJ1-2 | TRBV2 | CASSVGGYTF
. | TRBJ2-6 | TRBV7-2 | CASSLYLGAGANVLTF
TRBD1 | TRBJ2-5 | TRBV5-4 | CASSLGTGSVETQYF
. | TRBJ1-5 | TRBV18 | CASSPRRPGLVNPAQIDSNQPQHF
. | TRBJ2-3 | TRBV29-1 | CSVKTGGTDTQYF
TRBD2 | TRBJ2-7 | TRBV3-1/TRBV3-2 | CASSQEVGSGRHEQYF
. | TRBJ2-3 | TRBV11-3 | CASSFRARTDTQYF
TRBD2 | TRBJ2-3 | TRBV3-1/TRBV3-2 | CASSQDSGGFTDTQYF
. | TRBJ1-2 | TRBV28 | CASSLSDSTTYGYTF